The 12 T cell receptor beta chains listed next were all sequenced from one sample in a study of T-cell memory formation after mild COVID-19. A single record per CDR3 protein comes from TCRdb applying MiXCR to the 5' RACE reads. This table holds under 250,000 distinct CDR3 sequences, 7.5% to 10% found once. The sample was PBMCs or a T cell subset sorted from them (not recorded which). These receptors were taken from a man aged 18 to 35 who had mild COVID-19 (a few samples of this study predate the infection). Cell type and time point are not known.

This chain links TRBV6-6 with TRBJ1-1; no reliable D call. Trimming removed 0 bases from V and 8 bases from J, with 10 bases in between. The CDR3 loop spans 13 amino acids. Germline V gene lookup returns CDR1 MNHNY and CDR2 SVGAGI (reference sequence). The CDR3 coding sequence is TGTGCCAGCAGTTACTCCCCCTGGTCGGAAGCTTTCTTT. It codes for CASSYSPWSEAFF.

This clonotype was picked up a small number of times. The chain links TRBV7-2 to TRBJ2-3, with TRBD1 as a possible D gene (6 bases). The CDR3 extends over 15 amino acids. Per germline, CDR1 SGHTA and CDR2 FQGNSA. V lost 1 base, J lost 3 bases, and 11 bases lay in between. The CDR3 region is CASSLVPRGTDTQYF. CDR3 coding DNA: TGTGCCAGCAGCTTAGTTCCTAGGGGGACAGATACGCAGTATTTT. The entire variable domain, with the rest obtained from reference TRBV7-2 and TRBJ2-3, is as follows: GAGVSQSPSNKVTEKGKDVELRCDPISGHTALYWYRQSLGQGLEFLIYFQGNSAPDKSGLPSDRFSAERTGGSVSTLTIQRTQQEDSAVYLCASSLVPRGTDTQYFGPGTRLTVL.

This clonotype was seen a few times. The chain uses TRBV6-5 and TRBJ1-1; D ambiguous. The CDR3 contains 17 residues. CDR1 and CDR2 (germline): MNHEY, SVGAGI. The V gene lost 4 bases and the J gene lost 1 base, with 19 bases spanning the gap. CDR3 region: CASSSARLPGSNTEAFF. The CDR3 nucleotides read TGTGCCAGCAGTTCCGCACGCCTTCCGGGGTCGAACACTGAAGCTTTCTTT.

This clonotype appeared a few times. This chain joins TRBV5-1 and TRBJ2-5; 8 bases agree with TRBD2. Looked up from germline, CDR1 is SGHRS and CDR2 is YFSETQ. This CDR3 is 16 amino acids long. The V gene end was trimmed by 4 bases and the J gene end by 0 bases; junction bases not matched to a gene: 8. The CDR3 sequence: CASSPRASGYQETQYF. The CDR3, as DNA: TGCGCCAGCAGCCCACGGGCTAGCGGGTACCAAGAGACCCAGTACTTC. The variable domain in full, completed from reference TRBV5-1 and TRBJ2-5, reads KAGVTQTPRYLIKTRGQQVTLSCSPISGHRSVSWYQQTPGQGLQFLFEYFSETQRNKGNFPGRFSGRQFSNSRSEMNVSTLELGDSALYLCASSPRASGYQETQYFGPGTRLLVL.

In this sample, this clonotype turned up a few times. The rearrangement uses TRBV30 and TRBJ1-4; D gene uncertain. V was pared by 5 bases and J by 4 bases, with 11 bases between. Germline CDR1 GTSNPN, CDR2 SVGIG (reference sequence). This CDR3 has 13 amino acids. The CDR3 coding sequence is TGTGCCTGGGCAGTAAACCATAATGAAAAACTGTTTTTT. As protein: CAWAVNHNEKLFF.

The chain uses TRBV4-1 and TRBJ2-2; the match to TRBD2 covers 9 bases. J gave up 8 bases and V 3 bases, and 1 base lay outside the gene matches. The CDR3 totals 13 residues. Germline V gene lookup returns CDR1 MGHRA and CDR2 YSYEKL. The CDR3 loop reads CASSQRGGGELFF. The DNA for the CDR3 is TGCGCCAGCAGCCAGCGGGGGGGTGGGGAGCTGTTTTTT.

This clonotype was observed many times. The CDR3 sequence is CASRNRDRGEETQYF. The CDR3 nucleotides are TGTGCCAGCAGGAACCGGGACAGAGGGGAAGAGACCCAGTACTTC. This chain links TRBV11-1 with TRBJ2-5, with 7 bases fitting TRBD1. The CDR3 length is 15 residues. V lost 6 bases to trimming and J lost 3 bases; unmatched junction nucleotides: 10. Germline V gene data show CDR1 as SGHAT and CDR2 as FQDESV (reference sequence).

This clonotype turned up a few times. The rearrangement joins TRBV6-1 to TRBJ2-7, with TRBD2 identical over 13 bases. Germline lookup yields CDR1 MNHNS and CDR2 SASEGT. CDR3 length: 15 amino acids. J gave up 5 bases and V 4 bases, and 5 bases lay outside the gene matches. CDR3 DNA: TGTGCCAGCAGTGCCGGGACTAGCGGGGTCCACGAGCAGTACTTC. This encodes CASSAGTSGVHEQYF.

This clonotype was seen many times. The V and J genes are TRBV5-1 and TRBJ1-1; TRBD1 might be the D (5 bases). V was shortened by 0 bases and J by 4 bases, with 10 bases between the two germline ends. Germline V gene sequence: CDR1 SGHRS, CDR2 YFSETQ. CDR3 size: 14 residues. The CDR3 coding sequence is TGCGCCAGCAGCTTGGCCCCAGGGACCACTGAAGCTTTCTTT. It encodes CASSLAPGTTEAFF.

The sample holds a few counts of this clonotype. The V and J genes are TRBV4-3 and TRBJ1-5, with a weak D call TRBD1 (6 bases). Germline loops: CDR1 LGHNA, CDR2 YSLEER. V lost 0 bases to trimming and J lost 6 bases, with 12 bases between them. This CDR3 comprises 15 residues. The CDR3 region is CASSQDYREGQPQHF. CDR3 in DNA: TGCGCCAGCAGCCAAGATTACAGGGAGGGTCAGCCCCAGCATTTT.

In its sample, this clonotype was seen a few times. The rearrangement joins TRBV11-2 to TRBJ1-4; no clear D. This CDR3 has 15 residues. Germline CDR1 and CDR2: SGHAT and FQNNGV. The ends were cut back, 4 bases at V and 0 bases at J, with 9 bases in the middle. In DNA, the CDR3 is TGTGCCAGCAGCTCCTGGCGGTCAACTAATGAAAAACTGTTTTTT. Translated, it gives CASSSWRSTNEKLFF.

The chain carries TRBV20-1 and TRBJ1-2, with a possible D match to TRBD1 (6 bases). Germline CDR1 DFQATT, CDR2 SNEGSKA (reference sequence). V was cut by 4 bases and J by 7 bases, with 13 bases left in between. CDR3 size: 12 residues. CDR3 bases: TGCAGTGCTACCCGACAGGCGGCTGGCTACACCTTC. It specifies CSATRQAAGYTF.